This TCR beta chain comes out of a study of identical twins. The CDR3 is 15 residues long. Trimming at V came to 6 bases and at J to 4 bases, leaving 6 bases not matched to a gene. Germline CDR1 DFQATT, CDR2 SNEGSKA (reference sequence). The study's findings and limits: A lower insertion count was a feature of abundant cord blood beta clonotypes, with no such feature in memory repertoires.

There are many counts of this clonotype. What it binds is unknown. Template switching (which added a universal primer site) was used, and cDNA carried unique molecular identifiers. TCRdb re-analysed the 5' RACE reads in MiXCR, keeping a single row per CDR3 protein. Of hundreds of thousands of distinct CDR3 sequences listed, 6% to 6.5% were seen once; the top ten hold approximately 1.6%. The chain combines TRBV20-1 with TRBJ2-1; TRBD2 matches 13 bases. Sequencing was done on a sample of naive T cells sorted from blood. This clonotype originated in a man aged 18 to 30 in good health. The CDR3 coding sequence is TGCAGTGCGACCGGGACTAGCGGGATGTACAATGAGCAGTTCTTC. Translation: CSATGTSGMYNEQFF.